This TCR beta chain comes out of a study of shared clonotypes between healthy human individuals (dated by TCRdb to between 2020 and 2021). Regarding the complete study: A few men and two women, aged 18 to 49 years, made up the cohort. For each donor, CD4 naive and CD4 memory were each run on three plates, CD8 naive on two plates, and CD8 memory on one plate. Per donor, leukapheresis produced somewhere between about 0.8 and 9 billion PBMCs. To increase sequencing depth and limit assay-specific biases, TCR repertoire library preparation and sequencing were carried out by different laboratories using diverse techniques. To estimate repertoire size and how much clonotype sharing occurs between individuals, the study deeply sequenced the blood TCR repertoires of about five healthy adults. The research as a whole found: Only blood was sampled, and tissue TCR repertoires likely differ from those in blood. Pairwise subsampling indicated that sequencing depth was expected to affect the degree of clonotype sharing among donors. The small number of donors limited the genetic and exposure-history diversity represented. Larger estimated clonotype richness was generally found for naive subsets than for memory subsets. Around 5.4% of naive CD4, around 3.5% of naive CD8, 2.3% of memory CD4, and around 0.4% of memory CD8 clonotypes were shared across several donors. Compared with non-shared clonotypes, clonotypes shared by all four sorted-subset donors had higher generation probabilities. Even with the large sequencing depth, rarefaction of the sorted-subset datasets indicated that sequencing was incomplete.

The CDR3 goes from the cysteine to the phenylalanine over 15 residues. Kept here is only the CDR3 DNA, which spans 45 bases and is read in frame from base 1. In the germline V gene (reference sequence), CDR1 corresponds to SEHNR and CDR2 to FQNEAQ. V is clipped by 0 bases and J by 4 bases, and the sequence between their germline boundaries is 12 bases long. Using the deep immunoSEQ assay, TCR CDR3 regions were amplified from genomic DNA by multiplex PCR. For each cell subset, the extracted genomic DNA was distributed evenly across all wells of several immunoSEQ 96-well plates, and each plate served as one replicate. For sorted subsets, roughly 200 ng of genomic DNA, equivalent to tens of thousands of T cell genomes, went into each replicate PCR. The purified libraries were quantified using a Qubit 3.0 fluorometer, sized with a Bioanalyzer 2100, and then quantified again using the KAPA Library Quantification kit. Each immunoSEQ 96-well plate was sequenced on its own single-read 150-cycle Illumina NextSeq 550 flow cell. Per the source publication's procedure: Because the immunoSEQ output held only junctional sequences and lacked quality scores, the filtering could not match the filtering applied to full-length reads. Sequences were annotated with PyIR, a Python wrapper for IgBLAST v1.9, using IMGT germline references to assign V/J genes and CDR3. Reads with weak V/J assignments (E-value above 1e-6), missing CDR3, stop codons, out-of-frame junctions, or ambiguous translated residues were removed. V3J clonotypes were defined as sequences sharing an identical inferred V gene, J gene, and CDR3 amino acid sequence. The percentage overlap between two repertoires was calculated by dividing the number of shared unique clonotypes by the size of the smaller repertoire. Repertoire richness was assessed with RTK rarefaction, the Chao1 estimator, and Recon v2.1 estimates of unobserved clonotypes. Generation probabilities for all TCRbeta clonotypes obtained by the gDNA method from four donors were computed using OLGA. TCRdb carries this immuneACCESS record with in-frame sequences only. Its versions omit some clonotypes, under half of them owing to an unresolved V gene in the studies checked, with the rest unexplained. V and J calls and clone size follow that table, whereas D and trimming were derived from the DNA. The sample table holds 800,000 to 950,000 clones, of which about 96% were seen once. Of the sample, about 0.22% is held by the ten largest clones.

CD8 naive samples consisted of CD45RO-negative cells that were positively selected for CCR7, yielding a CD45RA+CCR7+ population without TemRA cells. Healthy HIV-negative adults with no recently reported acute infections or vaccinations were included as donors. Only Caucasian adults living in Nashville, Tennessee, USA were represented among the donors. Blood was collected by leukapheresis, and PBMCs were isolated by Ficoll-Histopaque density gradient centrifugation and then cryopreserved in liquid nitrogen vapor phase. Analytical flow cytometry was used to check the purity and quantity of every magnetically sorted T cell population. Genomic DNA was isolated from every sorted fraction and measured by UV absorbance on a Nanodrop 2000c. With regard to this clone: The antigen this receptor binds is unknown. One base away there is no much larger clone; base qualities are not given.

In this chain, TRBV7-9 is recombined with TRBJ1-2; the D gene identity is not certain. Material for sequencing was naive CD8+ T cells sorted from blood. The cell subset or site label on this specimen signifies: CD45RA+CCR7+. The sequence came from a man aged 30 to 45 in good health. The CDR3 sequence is CASSLAARLSYGYTF. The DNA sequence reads TGTGCCAGCAGCTTAGCGGCCAGATTATCCTATGGCTACACCTTC.